These T cell receptor beta chains were read from a single sample in a study of T cell repertoires in cytomegalovirus infection. TCRdb redid the calling of the reads with MiXCR, one entry per CDR3 protein. The sample yields around 7,500 distinct CDR3 sequences, 55% seen once. These receptors have no identified antigens. The sample taken for sequencing was PBMCs, sequenced either directly or after in vitro stimulation (not recorded which). Receptors originate from a human donor in good health (CMV status not recorded). Some clones in this sample may be carry-over from other donors' samples. Both conserved end residues are part of each CDR3. The D gene is left open where the match is weak. Some rows mark clone size as missing; the rest say once, few, many or name a class of expanded clone.

J gene | D gene | V gene | clone size | CDR3 DNA | CDR3 protein
TRBJ1-1 | . | TRBV11-3 | many | TGTGCCAGCCCCCGGGGGAGGGTGGCACCTAACACTGAAGCTTTCTTT | CASPRGRVAPNTEAFF
TRBJ2-1 | . | TRBV12-3/TRBV12-4 | . | TGTGCCAGCAGTCAGCAGGGCCTTGAGCAGTTCTTC | CASSQQGLEQFF
TRBJ2-5 | TRBD2 | TRBV28 | . | TGTGCCAGCAGTTTATGGGCTAGCGGGCCCCAAGAGACCCAGTACTTC | CASSLWASGPQETQYF
TRBJ1-5 | TRBD1 | TRBV28 | . | TGTGCCAGCAGATCCGGGACAGGGGTCTATAGCAATCAGCCCCAGCATTTT | CASRSGTGVYSNQPQHF
TRBJ2-7 | TRBD2 | TRBV4-1 | . | TGCGCCAGCAGCCAAGATGGTGGGCTAGCGGGACGCCACGAGCAGTACTTC | CASSQDGGLAGRHEQYF
TRBJ2-3 | TRBD1 | TRBV7-8 | many | TGTGCCAGCAGCCTTGGGACAGGGTCCGTAGATACGCAGTATTTT | CASSLGTGSVDTQYF
TRBJ1-1 | . | TRBV7-9 | . | TGTTTCAGCAGCTTACATGATAGGGGTAGTCGGACTGAAGCTTTATTT | CFSSLHDRGSRTEALF
TRBJ2-5 | TRBD2 | TRBV7-9 | few | TGTGCCAGCAGCTTGGGACTAGCGCTCCAAGAGACCCAGTACTTC | CASSLGLALQETQYF
TRBJ2-7 | TRBD1 | TRBV12-3/TRBV12-4 | . | TGTGCCAGCAGTTCTACAGGGGACCCGACCTACGAGCAGTACTTC | CASSSTGDPTYEQYF
TRBJ1-1 | . | TRBV7-2 | many | TGTGCCAGCAGCGCGGGTTTCATGAACACTGAAGCTTTCTTT | CASSAGFMNTEAFF
TRBJ1-3 | . | TRBV9 | . | TGTTCCAGCAGCGTAGAATGGGGGAATGGAAACACCATATATTTT | CSSSVEWGNGNTIYF
TRBJ1-1 | . | TRBV12-3/TRBV12-4 | . | TGTGCCAGCATCCTCAGGGTTGCCAAACAGGGCAATGAAGCTTTCTTT | CASILRVAKQGNEAFF
TRBJ1-2 | . | TRBV29-1 | few | TGCAGCGGTATCGACGTGGGGTATGGCTACACCTTC | CSGIDVGYGYTF
TRBJ2-3 | . | TRBV7-2 | . | TGTGCCAGTAGCTTAACGGACAAGCGAGATACGCAGTATTTT | CASSLTDKRDTQYF
TRBJ2-1 | . | TRBV5-1 | . | TGCACCAGCAGCTTGTTCTCGACAGCGGGCAATGAGCATTTTTTC | CTSSLFSTAGNEHFF
TRBJ2-1 | . | TRBV4-1 | . | TGCGCCAGCAGCCAATTGGGGGTCTACAATGAGCAGTTCTTC | CASSQLGVYNEQFF